This T cell receptor (beta chain) originates from a study of shared clonotypes between healthy human individuals (dated by TCRdb to 2019 to 2021). About the full investigation: The cohort included a few men and a couple of women between 18 and 49 years of age. For each donor, three plates each were used for CD4 naive and CD4 memory, two plates were used for CD8 naive, and one plate was used for CD8 memory. To estimate repertoire size and how much clonotypes are shared between individuals, the study performed deep sequencing of blood TCR repertoires from a handful of healthy adults. Different laboratories and diverse techniques were used to prepare libraries and sequence TCR repertoires, to increase sequencing depth and limit assay-specific biases. Leukapheresis yielded between about 0.9 and 9.5 billion PBMCs per donor. What the study reported, not specific to this receptor: Rarefaction of sorted-subset datasets indicated incomplete sequencing despite the large sequencing depth. Compared with non-shared clonotypes, clonotypes shared by all four sorted-subset donors had higher generation probabilities. Naive subsets generally had larger estimated clonotype richness than memory subsets. Sampling was restricted to blood, and TCR repertoires in tissue are likely to differ from TCR repertoires in blood. Pairwise subsampling indicated that sequencing depth was expected to affect the degree of clonotype sharing among donors. Approximately 4.8% of naive CD4, 3% to 4% of naive CD8, approximately 2% of memory CD4, and 0.4% of memory CD8 clonotypes were shared across a handful of donors. The small number of donors limited the genetic and exposure-history diversity represented.

Donors were healthy HIV-negative adults with no recently reported acute infections or vaccinations. Every donor was a Caucasian adult residing in Nashville, Tennessee, USA. Magnetic negative selection was used to enrich CD4+ T cells, after which naive cells were positively selected on CD45RA and the negative fraction became the memory subset. Blood was collected by leukapheresis, and PBMCs were isolated by Ficoll-Histopaque density gradient centrifugation and then cryopreserved in liquid nitrogen vapor phase. Purity and quantity of every magnetically sorted T cell population were checked by analytical flow cytometry. Each sorted fraction had its genomic DNA isolated and then quantified by UV absorbance on a Nanodrop 2000c. Using the deep immunoSEQ assay, multiplex PCR amplified TCR CDR3 regions from genomic DNA. Extracted genomic DNA from each cell subset was spread evenly across all wells of several immunoSEQ 96-well plates, with each plate serving as a replicate. For sorted subsets, approximately 200 ng of genomic DNA, equivalent to about 30,000 T cell genomes, went into each replicate PCR. The purified libraries were quantified using a Qubit 3.0 fluorometer, sized with a Bioanalyzer 2100, and then quantified again using the KAPA Library Quantification kit. Each immunoSEQ 96-well plate was sequenced on its own single-read 150-cycle Illumina NextSeq 550 flow cell. The study's processing was this. The immunoSEQ output contained only junctional sequences without quality scores, so filtering could not match that applied to full-length reads. Sequences were annotated with PyIR, a Python wrapper for IgBLAST v1.9, and V/J genes and CDR3 were assigned using IMGT germline references. Reads were removed for weak V/J assignments (E-value above 1e-6), missing CDR3, stop codons, out-of-frame junctions, or ambiguous translated residues. A V3J clonotype was defined by an identical inferred V gene, J gene, and CDR3 amino acid sequence. Percentage overlap between repertoires was computed as shared unique clonotypes divided by the size of the smaller repertoire. Repertoire richness was assessed with RTK rarefaction, the Chao1 estimator, and Recon v2.1 estimates of unobserved clonotypes. OLGA was used to compute generation probabilities for all TCRbeta clonotypes that the gDNA method yielded from a handful of donors. Not all clones reach the TCRdb copy of this immuneACCESS table, which keeps in-frame sequences only. Checked studies attribute under half of the gap to unresolved V genes and leave the rest unexplained. Clonal size and the V and J genes are those of that table, whereas D and trimming came from the DNA. Counted in this sample were under 1,100,000 clones; approximately 78% of them appeared once. The ten biggest clones cover under 0.8% of the sample.

Turning to this clone: Its antigen target is currently unknown. Base qualities are not recorded, but no much larger clone differs from it by a single base.

Germline trimming amounts to 3 bases on V and 0 bases on J, with 11 as the count of junction bases outside the gene matches. According to the germline V gene (reference sequence), CDR1 reads LNHDA and CDR2 reads SQIVND. The CDR3 sequence holds 18 residues, the cysteine and phenylalanine included. Kept here is only the CDR3 DNA, which spans 54 bases and is read in frame from base 1. The receptor comes from a man aged 18 to 30 in good health. Some clones in this sample may be carry-over from other donors' samples. The material sequenced was memory CD4+ T cells from PBMCs. The cell subset or site tag for this specimen amounts to: CD45RA-negative fraction. The chain is assembled from TRBV19 and TRBJ2-1; 7 bases in the middle match TRBD2. The CDR3 amino acid sequence is: CASSMVVGGGRSYNEQFF. The nucleotide sequence is TGTGCCAGTAGTATGGTGGTTGGGGGAGGGCGCTCCTACAATGAGCAGTTCTTC.